The clone carrying this T cell receptor beta chain has a handful of counts. Antigen: not known. Stated time point: longitudinal time-point 3. The making of cDNA relied on 5'RACE with 10-nucleotide random UMIs. Each CDR3 protein gets one entry after TCRdb re-called the 5' RACE reads with MiXCR. The repertoire has roughly 50,000 distinct CDR3 sequences, more than 9.5% of them found once; the top ten carry approximately 10%. This record comes from a study of neurological immune-mediated disorders. Overall study findings and caveats: The greatest TCR clonal expansion appeared in HTLV-1-associated myelopathy and the smallest, falling below healthy controls, in multiple sclerosis. The absence of shared CDR3 amino acid sequences among expanded clones across subjects suggests private repertoires in all groups.

The CDR3 totals 15 residues. Unmatched junction bases numbered 10, after V lost 3 bases and J lost 8 bases. CDR1 is LGHNA and CDR2 is YSLEER in the germline V gene. This receptor was identified in a male donor with HTLV-1-associated myelopathy (HAM/TSP). J is TRBJ2-3 and V is TRBV4-3, with TRBD1 matching 8 bases. The specimen was PBMCs. In DNA form, the CDR3 reads TGCGCCAGCAGCCAGGACAGGGCCCCACGGGGTACGCAGTATTTT. It yields the protein CASSQDRAPRGTQYF.